Presented here are 9 T cell receptor beta chains from one specimen sequenced in a study of T cell responses to AZD1222 COVID-19 vaccine. Repertoires were generated with immunoSEQ multiplex PCR, while TCRdb's copy carries only in-frame clones and drops some. The repertoire holds 190,000 or so clones, with approximately 95% as singletons. The material sequenced was peripheral blood, taken 28 days after the second AZD1222 dose. These receptor sequences come from an adult who received the AZD1222 COVID-19 vaccine.

J is TRBJ1-2 and V is TRBV30, with unresolved D. This CDR3 region has 16 residues. Trimming left V 1 base short and J 5 bases short, with 20 bases between. From germline, CDR1 is GTSNPN and CDR2 SVGIG (reference sequence). In DNA form, the CDR3 reads TGTGCCTGGAGTGACGGAATGGCCCTACCGGGGTATGGCTACACCTTC. This gives the protein CAWSDGMALPGYGYTF. The full variable domain, rest sourced from reference TRBV30 and TRBJ1-2, is SQTIHQWPATLVQPVGSPLSLECTVEGTSNPNLYWYRQAAGRGLQLLFYSVGIGQISSEVPQNLSASRPQDRQFILSSKKLLLSDSGFYLCAWSDGMALPGYGYTFGSGTRLTVV.

V is TRBV2 and J is TRBJ1-3; 12 bases map to TRBD1. This CDR3 has 14 amino acids. Germline V lookup: CDR1 SNHLY, CDR2 FYNNEI. V shed 10 bases and J 5 bases; nucleotides not matched to a gene: 6. Here the CDR3 DNA reads TGTGCCACCTCGGGACAGGGGGCCAGAAACACCATATATTTT. As protein: CATSGQGARNTIYF.

The rearrangement uses TRBV6-1 and TRBJ2-7; 7 nucleotides line up with TRBD2. V shed 1 base, J shed 4 bases, and the junction held 7 bases outside the gene matches. Germline lookup yields CDR1 MNHNS and CDR2 SASEGT. The CDR3 runs to 15 residues. The CDR3 is CASSEGGGRLYEQYF. The CDR3 DNA is TGTGCCAGCAGTGAAGGGGGGGGGAGGTTATACGAGCAGTACTTC.

The chain links TRBV7-9 to TRBJ2-7, with 9 positions matching TRBD1. CDR1 is SEHNR and CDR2 is FQNEAQ in the germline V gene (reference sequence). The CDR3 has 15 amino acids. Trimming at V came to 6 bases and at J to 5 bases, leaving 11 bases not matched to a gene. CDR3 nucleotide sequence: TGTGCCAGCAGTACCCGGGACAGGGATATCAACGAGCAGTACTTC. It specifies CASSTRDRDINEQYF.

This chain links TRBV18 with TRBJ1-3; D may be TRBD1 (5 bases). Trimming left V 7 bases short and J 4 bases short, with 11 bases between. This CDR3 is 13 amino acids long. Per germline, CDR1 KGHSH and CDR2 LQKENI. The CDR3 coding sequence is TGTGCCAGCTGGGAGGGGATCGGAAACACCATATATTTT. Protein: CASWEGIGNTIYF.

V is TRBV6-5 and J is TRBJ1-2; 7 bases fit TRBD1. The V gene end was trimmed by 6 bases and the J gene end by 8 bases; junction bases not matched to a gene: 15. The CDR3 is made up of 15 amino acids. Germline V gene sequence: CDR1 MNHEY, CDR2 SVGAGI. CDR3: CASSRGGTNPTGYTF. In DNA, the CDR3 is TGTGCCAGCAGCAGGGGGGGGACGAACCCTACCGGCTACACCTTC.

The V gene is TRBV15, the J gene TRBJ1-5, with 7 bases matching TRBD1. Unmatched junction bases numbered 13, after V lost 4 bases and J lost 1 base. CDR3 length equals 18 residues. The germline V gene has CDR1 LNHNV and CDR2 YYDKDF (reference sequence). CDR3 nucleotides: TGTGCCACCAGCACCGGCAGGATTTGGGACAGCAGCAATCAGCCCCAGCATTTT. Translated: CATSTGRIWDSSNQPQHF.

This clone occurred once. The J gene is TRBJ1-5, the V gene TRBV18, with D hard to call. Germline-derived CDR1 and CDR2 are KGHSH and LQKENI. The ends were cut back, 5 bases at V and 0 bases at J, with 14 bases in the middle. CDR3 size: 16 residues. In DNA, the CDR3 is TGTGCCAGCTCATACGACCAGGCTGATAGCAATCAGCCCCAGCATTTT. Residues: CASSYDQADSNQPQHF.

J is TRBJ2-7 and V is TRBV19; 9 bases line up with TRBD1. V dropped 4 bases and J dropped 3; count of bases not matched to a gene: 7. From germline, CDR1 is LNHDA and CDR2 SQIVND (reference sequence). This CDR3 comprises 15 residues. CDR3 DNA: TGTGCCAGTAGTACCTTGGGACAGGGAAACTACGAGCAGTACTTC. Translated: CASSTLGQGNYEQYF.